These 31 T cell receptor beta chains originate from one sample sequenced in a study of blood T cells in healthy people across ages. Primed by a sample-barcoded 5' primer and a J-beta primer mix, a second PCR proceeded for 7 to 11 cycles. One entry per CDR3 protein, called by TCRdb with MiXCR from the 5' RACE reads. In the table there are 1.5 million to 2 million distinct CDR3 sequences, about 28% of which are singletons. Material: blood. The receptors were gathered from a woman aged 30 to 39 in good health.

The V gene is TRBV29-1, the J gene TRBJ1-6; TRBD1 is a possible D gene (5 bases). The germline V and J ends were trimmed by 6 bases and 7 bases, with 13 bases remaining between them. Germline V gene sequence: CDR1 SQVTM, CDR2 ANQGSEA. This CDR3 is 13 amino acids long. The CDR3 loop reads CSVGRDPNSPLHF. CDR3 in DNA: TGCAGCGTGGGTCGGGACCCAAATTCACCCCTCCACTTT. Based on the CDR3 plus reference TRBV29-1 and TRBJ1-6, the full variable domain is SAVISQKPSRDICQRGTSLTIQCQVDSQVTMMFWYRQQPGQSLTLIATANQGSEATYESGFVIDKFPISRPNLTFSTLTVSNMSPEDSSIYLCSVGRDPNSPLHFGNGTRLTVT.

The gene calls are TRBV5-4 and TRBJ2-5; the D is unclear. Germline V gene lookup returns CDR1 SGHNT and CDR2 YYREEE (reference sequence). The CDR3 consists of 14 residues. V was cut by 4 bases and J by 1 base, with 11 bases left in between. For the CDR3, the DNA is TGTGCCAGCAGCCCTATGAGCTCCCAAGAGACCCAGTACTTC. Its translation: CASSPMSSQETQYF.

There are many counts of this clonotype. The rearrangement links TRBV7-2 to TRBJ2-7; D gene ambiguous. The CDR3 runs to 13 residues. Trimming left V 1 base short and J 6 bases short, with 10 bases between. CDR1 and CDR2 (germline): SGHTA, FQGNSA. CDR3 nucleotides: TGTGCCAGCAGCTTAGGGGTAGGCTTCGAGCAGTACTTC. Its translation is CASSLGVGFEQYF.

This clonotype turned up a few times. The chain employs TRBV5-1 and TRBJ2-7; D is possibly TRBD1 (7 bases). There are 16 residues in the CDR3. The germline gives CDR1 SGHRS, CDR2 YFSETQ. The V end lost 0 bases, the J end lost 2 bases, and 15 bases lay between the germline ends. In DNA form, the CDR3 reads TGCGCCAGCAGCTTGGGCGGGACAAGGGGGCCCTACGAGCAGTACTTC. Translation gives CASSLGGTRGPYEQYF.

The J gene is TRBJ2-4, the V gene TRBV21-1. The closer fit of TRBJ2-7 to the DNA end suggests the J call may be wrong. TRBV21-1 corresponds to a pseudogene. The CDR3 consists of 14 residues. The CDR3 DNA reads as TGTGCCAGCAGCAAACGAGTAGGACGTAACGAGCAGTACTTC. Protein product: CASSKRVGRNEQYF.

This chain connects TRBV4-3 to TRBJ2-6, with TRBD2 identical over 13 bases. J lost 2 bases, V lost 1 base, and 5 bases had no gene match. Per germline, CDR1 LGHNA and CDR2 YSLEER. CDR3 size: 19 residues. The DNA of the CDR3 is TGCGCCAGCAGCCAAGGCCGGACTAGCGGGGGTACTGGGGCCAACGTCCTGACTTTC. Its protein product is CASSQGRTSGGTGANVLTF.

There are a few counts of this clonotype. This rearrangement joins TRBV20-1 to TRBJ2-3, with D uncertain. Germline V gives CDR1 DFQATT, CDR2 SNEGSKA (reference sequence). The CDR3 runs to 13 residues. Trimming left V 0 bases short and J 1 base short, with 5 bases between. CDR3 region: CSARDWGTDTQYF. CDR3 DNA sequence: TGCAGTGCTAGAGATTGGGGCACAGATACGCAGTATTTT.

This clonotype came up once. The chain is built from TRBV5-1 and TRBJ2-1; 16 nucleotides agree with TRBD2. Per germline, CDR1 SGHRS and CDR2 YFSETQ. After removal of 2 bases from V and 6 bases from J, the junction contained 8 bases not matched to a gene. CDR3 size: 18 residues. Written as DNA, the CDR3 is TGCGCCAGCAGCTTTCTCCCGGGACTAGCGGGGGGGACCAATGAGCAGTTCTTC. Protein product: CASSFLPGLAGGTNEQFF.

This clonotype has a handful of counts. CDR3 DNA: TGTGCCAGCAGCGATTTAGCGGTAAGCTCCTACAATGAGCAGTTCTTC. This sequence encodes CASSDLAVSSYNEQFF. The rearrangement joins TRBV9 to TRBJ2-1; D possibly corresponds to TRBD2 (6 bases). V was trimmed by 3 bases and J by 0 bases, leaving 13 bases between them. The germline CDR1 and CDR2 sequences are SGDLS and YYNGEE. The CDR3 length is 16 residues.

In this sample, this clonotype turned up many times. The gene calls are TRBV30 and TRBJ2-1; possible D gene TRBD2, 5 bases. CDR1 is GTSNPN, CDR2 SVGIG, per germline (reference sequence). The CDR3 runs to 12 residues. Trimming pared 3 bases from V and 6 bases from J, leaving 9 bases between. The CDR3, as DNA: TGTGCCTGGAGGTTTGGGAGCAATGAGCAGTTCTTC. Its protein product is CAWRFGSNEQFF.

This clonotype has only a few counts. The CDR3 DNA follows: TGCAGTGCTAGAGTCCAGGATCTCAATTCACCCCTCCACTTT. It yields the protein CSARVQDLNSPLHF. The chain couples TRBV20-1 to TRBJ1-6; D gene uncertain. Looked up from germline, CDR1 is DFQATT and CDR2 is SNEGSKA (reference sequence). The V end lost 1 base, the J end lost 7 bases, and 11 bases lay between the germline ends. The CDR3 consists of 14 residues.

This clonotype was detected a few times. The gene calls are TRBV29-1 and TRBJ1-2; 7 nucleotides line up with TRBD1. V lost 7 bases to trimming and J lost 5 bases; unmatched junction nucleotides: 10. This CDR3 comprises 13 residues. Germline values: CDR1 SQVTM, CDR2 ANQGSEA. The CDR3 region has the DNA TGCAGCGGGAGGTCCCAGACAGGGTATGGCTACACCTTC. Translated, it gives CSGRSQTGYGYTF.

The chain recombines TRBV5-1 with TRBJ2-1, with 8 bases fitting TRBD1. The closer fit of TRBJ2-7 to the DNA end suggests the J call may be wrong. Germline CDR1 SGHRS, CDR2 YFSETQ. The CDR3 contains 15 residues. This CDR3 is CASSRTGSSYNEQYF. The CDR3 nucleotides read TGCGCCAGCAGCCGGACAGGGAGCTCCTACAATGAGCAGTACTTC.

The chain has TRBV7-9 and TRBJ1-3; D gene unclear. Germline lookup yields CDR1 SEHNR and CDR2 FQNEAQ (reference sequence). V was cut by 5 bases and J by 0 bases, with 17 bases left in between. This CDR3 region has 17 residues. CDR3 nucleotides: TGTGCCAGCAGCCCCTCGTGGGCAGGCGGCTCTGGAAACACCATATATTTT. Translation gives CASSPSWAGGSGNTIYF.

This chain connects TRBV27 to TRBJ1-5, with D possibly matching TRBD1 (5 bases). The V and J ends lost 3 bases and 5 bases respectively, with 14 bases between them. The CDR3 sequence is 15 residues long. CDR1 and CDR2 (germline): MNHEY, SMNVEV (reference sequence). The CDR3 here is CASSLGGGGDQPQHF. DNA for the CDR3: TGTGCCAGCAGTTTGGGTGGGGGAGGCGATCAGCCCCAGCATTTT.

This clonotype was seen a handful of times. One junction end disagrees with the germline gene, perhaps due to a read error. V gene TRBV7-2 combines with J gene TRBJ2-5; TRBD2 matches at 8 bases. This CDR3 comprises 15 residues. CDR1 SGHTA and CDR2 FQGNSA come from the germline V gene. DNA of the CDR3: TGTGCCAGCAGCCTAGCGGGCCCTACGGGAGAGACCCAGTACTTC. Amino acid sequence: CASSLAGPTGETQYF.

CDR3 coding DNA: TGTGCCAGCAGCTTCTCAGGACTAGCTGGCAATGAGCAGTTCTTC. The encoded protein is CASSFSGLAGNEQFF. The V and J genes are TRBV7-2 and TRBJ2-1, with 8 nucleotides matching TRBD2. V dropped 3 bases and J dropped 6; count of bases not matched to a gene: 7. The CDR3 covers 15 residues. Germline V gene data show CDR1 as SGHTA and CDR2 as FQGNSA.

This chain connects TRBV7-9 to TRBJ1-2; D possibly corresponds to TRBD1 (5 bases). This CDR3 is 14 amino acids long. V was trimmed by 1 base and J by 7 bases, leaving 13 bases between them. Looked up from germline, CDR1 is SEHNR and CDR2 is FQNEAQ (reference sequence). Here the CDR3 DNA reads TGTGCCAGCAGCTTAGATCCGGGGGACGGTGGCTACACCTTC. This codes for CASSLDPGDGGYTF.

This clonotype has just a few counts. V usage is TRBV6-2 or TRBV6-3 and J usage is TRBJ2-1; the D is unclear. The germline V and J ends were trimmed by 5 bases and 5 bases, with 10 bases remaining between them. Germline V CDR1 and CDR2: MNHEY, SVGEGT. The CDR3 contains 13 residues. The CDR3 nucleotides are TGTGCCAGCAGTCCTACAAGGCACAATGAGCAGTTCTTC. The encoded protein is CASSPTRHNEQFF.

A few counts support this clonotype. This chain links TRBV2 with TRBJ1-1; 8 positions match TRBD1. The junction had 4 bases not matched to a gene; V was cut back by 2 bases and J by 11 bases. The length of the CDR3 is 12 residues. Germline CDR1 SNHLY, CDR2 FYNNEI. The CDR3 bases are TGTGCCAGCAGTGAAAGACAGGGGAGGGCTTTCTTT. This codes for CASSERQGRAFF.

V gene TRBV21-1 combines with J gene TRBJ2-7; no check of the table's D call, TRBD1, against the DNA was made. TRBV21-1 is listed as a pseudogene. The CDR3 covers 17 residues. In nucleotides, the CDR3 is TGTGCCAGCAGCCCCAAAGGAAGTGGGTGTCCCTCCTACGAGCAGTACTTC. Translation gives CASSPKGSGCPSYEQYF.

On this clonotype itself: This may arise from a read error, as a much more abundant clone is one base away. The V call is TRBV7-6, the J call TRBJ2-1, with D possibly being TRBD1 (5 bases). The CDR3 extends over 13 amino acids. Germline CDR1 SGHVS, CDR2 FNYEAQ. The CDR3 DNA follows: TGTGCCAGCAGCATGACAGCCTACAATGTGCAGTTCTTC. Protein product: CASSMTAYNVQFF.

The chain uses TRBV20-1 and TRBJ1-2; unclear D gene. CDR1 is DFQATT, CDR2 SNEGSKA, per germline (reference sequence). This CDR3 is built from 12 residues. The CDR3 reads CRWKLGNYGYTF. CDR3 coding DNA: TGCAGGTGGAAGCTGGGCAACTATGGCTACACCTTC.

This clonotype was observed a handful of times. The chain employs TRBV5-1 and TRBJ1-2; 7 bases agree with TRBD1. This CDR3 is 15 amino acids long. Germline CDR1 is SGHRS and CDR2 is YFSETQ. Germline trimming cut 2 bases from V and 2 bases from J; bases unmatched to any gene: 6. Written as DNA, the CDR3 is TGCGCCAGCAGCTTAGAGGGGGCGGACAACTATGGCTACACCTTC. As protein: CASSLEGADNYGYTF. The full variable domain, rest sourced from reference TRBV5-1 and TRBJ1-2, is KAGVTQTPRYLIKTRGQQVTLSCSPISGHRSVSWYQQTPGQGLQFLFEYFSETQRNKGNFPGRFSGRQFSNSRSEMNVSTLELGDSALYLCASSLEGADNYGYTFGSGTRLTVV.

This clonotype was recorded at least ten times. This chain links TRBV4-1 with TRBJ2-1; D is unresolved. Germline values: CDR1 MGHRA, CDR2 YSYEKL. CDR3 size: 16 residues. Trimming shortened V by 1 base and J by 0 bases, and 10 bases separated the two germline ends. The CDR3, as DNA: TGCGCCAGCAGCCAAGTTGGCAGGAGCTCCTACAATGAGCAGTTCTTC. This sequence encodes CASSQVGRSSYNEQFF.

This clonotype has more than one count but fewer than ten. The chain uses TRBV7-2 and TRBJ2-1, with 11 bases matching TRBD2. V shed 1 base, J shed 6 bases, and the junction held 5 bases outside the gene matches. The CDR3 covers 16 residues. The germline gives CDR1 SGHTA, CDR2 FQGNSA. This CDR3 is CASSLVPSGGSNEQFF. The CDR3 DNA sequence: TGTGCCAGCAGCTTAGTCCCTAGCGGGGGGAGCAATGAGCAGTTCTTC.

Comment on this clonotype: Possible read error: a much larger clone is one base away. The CDR3 DNA sequence: TGTGCCAGCACGGGCCGGCCTAAGGAGGCCCAGTACTTC. As protein: CASTGRPKEAQYF. The J gene is TRBJ2-5, the V gene TRBV2; D possibly corresponds to TRBD2 (5 bases). The CDR3 has 13 residues. Looked up from germline, CDR1 is SNHLY and CDR2 is FYNNEI. Trimming took off 7 bases at V and 9 bases at J, with 18 bases between the two ends.

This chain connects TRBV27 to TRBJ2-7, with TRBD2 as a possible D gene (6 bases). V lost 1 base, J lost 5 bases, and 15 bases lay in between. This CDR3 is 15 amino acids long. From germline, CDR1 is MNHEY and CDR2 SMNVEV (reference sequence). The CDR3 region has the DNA TGTGCCAGCAGTTTATATCGCGCGGGGTCCCACGAGCAGTACTTC. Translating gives CASSLYRAGSHEQYF.

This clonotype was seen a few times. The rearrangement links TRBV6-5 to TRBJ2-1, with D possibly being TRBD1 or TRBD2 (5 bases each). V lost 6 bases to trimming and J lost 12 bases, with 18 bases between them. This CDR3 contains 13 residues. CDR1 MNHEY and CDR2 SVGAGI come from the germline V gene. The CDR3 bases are TGTGCCAGCAGCAACCCCTTACGGGGACGGCAGTTCTTC. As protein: CASSNPLRGRQFF.

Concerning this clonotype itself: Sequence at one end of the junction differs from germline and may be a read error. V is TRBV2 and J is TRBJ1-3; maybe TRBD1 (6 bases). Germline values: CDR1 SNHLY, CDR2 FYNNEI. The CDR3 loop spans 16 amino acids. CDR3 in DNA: TGTGCCAGCAGCGAAGAGCAGGGGCTGCGAGGAAACACCATATATTTT. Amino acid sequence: CASSEEQGLRGNTIYF.

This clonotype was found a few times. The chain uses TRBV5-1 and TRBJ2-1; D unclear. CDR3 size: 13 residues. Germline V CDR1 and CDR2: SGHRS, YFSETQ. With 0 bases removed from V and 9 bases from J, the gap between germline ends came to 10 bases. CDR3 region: CASSLVRPGEQFF. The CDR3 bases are TGCGCCAGCAGCTTGGTCCGTCCGGGTGAGCAGTTCTTC.